These 21 T cell receptor beta chains were all obtained from the same sample, sequenced in a study of control samples from healthy donors and cancer patients. TCRdb's table, derived via immunoSEQ multiplex PCR, lists solely in-frame clones and lacks some. The data show under 70,000 clones, approximately 90% seen once. Sequenced input: PBMCs. The receptors originated from a woman between 45 and 65 years old with colorectal cancer.

The gene calls are TRBV9 and TRBJ2-3, with D possibly TRBD2 on 6 matching bases. The CDR3 sequence is 15 residues long. CDR1 SGDLS and CDR2 YYNGEE come from the germline V gene. Trimming took off 0 bases at V and 3 bases at J, with 11 bases between the two ends. The CDR3 region has the DNA TGTGCCAGCAGCGTAGCGGGAGTGGGTACAGATACGCAGTATTTT. Translating gives CASSVAGVGTDTQYF. The whole variable domain, remainder taken from reference TRBV9 and TRBJ2-3, is DSGVTQTPKHLITATGQRVTLRCSPRSGDLSVYWYQQSLDQGLQFLIQYYNGEERAKGNILERFSAQQFPDLHSELNLSSLELGDSALYFCASSVAGVGTDTQYFGPGTRLTVL.

This chain links TRBV5-1 with TRBJ2-1, with 8 bases that match TRBD2. CDR3 length: 13 residues. The germline CDR1 and CDR2 sequences are SGHRS and YFSETQ. V was pared by 4 bases and J by 5 bases, with 2 bases of the junction left unmatched. Here the CDR3 reads CASSKLADNEQFF. CDR3 bases: TGCGCCAGCAGCAAACTAGCGGACAATGAGCAGTTCTTC. Filled out from reference TRBV5-1 and TRBJ2-1, the complete variable domain reads KAGVTQTPRYLIKTRGQQVTLSCSPISGHRSVSWYQQTPGQGLQFLFEYFSETQRNKGNFPGRFSGRQFSNSRSEMNVSTLELGDSALYLCASSKLADNEQFFGPGTRLTVL.

This clone was picked up one time. The chain carries TRBV25-1 and TRBJ2-1; 7 bases agree with TRBD1. CDR1 and CDR2 from the germline V gene are MGHDK and SYGVNS. Unmatched junction bases numbered 5, after V lost 3 bases and J lost 0 bases. This CDR3 is built from 16 residues. The CDR3 reads CASSDLTGSSYNEQFF. CDR3 DNA sequence: TGTGCCAGCAGTGATCTGACAGGGAGCTCCTACAATGAGCAGTTCTTC. Based on the CDR3 plus reference TRBV25-1 and TRBJ2-1, the full variable domain is EADIYQTPRYLVIGTGKKITLECSQTMGHDKMYWYQQDPGMELHLIHYSYGVNSTEKGDLSSESTVSRIRTEHFPLTLESARPSHTSQYLCASSDLTGSSYNEQFFGPGTRLTVL.

This clone occurred a few times. The chain uses TRBV2 and TRBJ1-5; D is possibly TRBD1 (6 bases). V lost 6 bases and J 0 bases, leaving 18 bases between the germline ends. CDR3 length: 17 residues. Germline V gene sequence: CDR1 SNHLY, CDR2 FYNNEI. The CDR3 spells CASSRNGGFVSNQPQHF. Written as DNA, the CDR3 is TGTGCCAGCAGCCGCAACGGGGGCTTTGTTAGCAATCAGCCCCAGCATTTT.

This CDR3 is CATADRGYEQYF. CDR3 DNA: TGTGCCACCGCGGACAGGGGCTACGAGCAGTACTTC. V gene TRBV19 combines with J gene TRBJ2-7; 9 bases map to TRBD1. Trimming cost V 10 bases and J 3 bases; bases outside gene matches: 4. Germline V gene lookup returns CDR1 LNHDA and CDR2 SQIVND (reference sequence). The CDR3 is 12 residues long.

V usage is TRBV13 and J usage is TRBJ1-2, with 7 bases matching TRBD1. Looked up from germline, CDR1 is PRHDT and CDR2 is FYEKMQ (reference sequence). V lost 5 bases and J lost 5; bases outside the gene matches: 8. The CDR3 runs 14 residues. DNA for the CDR3: TGTGCCAGCAGCACTCGACAGGGAGCATATGGCTACACCTTC. Its protein is CASSTRQGAYGYTF.

V is TRBV4-1 and J is TRBJ2-3; the D gene is possibly TRBD2 (6 bases). Germline values: CDR1 MGHRA, CDR2 YSYEKL. CDR3 length: 15 amino acids. Trimming removed 0 bases at V and 6 bases at J, with 13 bases between. CDR3 coding DNA: TGCGCCAGCAGCCAAGATAGGCGGGGAGCTGATACGCAGTATTTT. Its translation is CASSQDRRGADTQYF.

This clone showed up just once. The V call is TRBV28, the J call TRBJ2-2; D perhaps matches TRBD1 (6 bases). Deletions cut 6 bases from V and 1 base from J, with 9 bases between. Germline V gene data show CDR1 as MDHEN and CDR2 as SYDVKM. This CDR3 contains 14 residues. CDR3 nucleotide sequence: TGTGCCAGCAGCTTGACAGGGAACACCGGGGAGCTGTTTTTT. This translates into CASSLTGNTGELFF.

The chain has TRBV6-5 and TRBJ2-5; D might be TRBD1 (5 bases). From germline, CDR1 is MNHEY and CDR2 SVGAGI. This CDR3 comprises 14 residues. Trimming stripped 6 bases from V and 5 bases from J, with 16 bases between. CDR3 coding DNA: TGTGCCAGCAGCTTGCAAACACAGGCGGAGACCCAGTACTTC. Its translation is CASSLQTQAETQYF.

The rearrangement joins TRBV12-5 to TRBJ1-5, with D perhaps matching TRBD1 (6 bases). The germline CDR1 and CDR2 sequences are LGHNT and FRNRAP. The germline V and J ends were trimmed by 1 base and 7 bases, with 11 bases remaining between them. CDR3 length equals 14 residues. This CDR3 reads CASGLGTDSQPQHF. As DNA, the CDR3 is TGTGCTAGTGGTTTGGGGACAGACTCCCAGCCCCAGCATTTT.

This chain connects TRBV2 to TRBJ1-5, with unresolved D. CDR3 length equals 15 residues. Germline values: CDR1 SNHLY, CDR2 FYNNEI. Trimming removed 3 bases from V and 0 bases from J, with 9 bases in between. CDR3 sequence: CASSEGGNSNQPQHF. DNA of the CDR3: TGTGCCAGCAGTGAGGGCGGCAATAGCAATCAGCCCCAGCATTTT.

The chain uses TRBV6-5 and TRBJ1-4; 9 bases are shared with TRBD1. The length of the CDR3 is 16 residues. V lost 2 bases to trimming and J lost 6 bases; unmatched junction nucleotides: 7. Germline V gene lookup returns CDR1 MNHEY and CDR2 SVGAGI. This CDR3 is CASSYQTGGIDEKLFF. The CDR3 nucleotides read TGTGCCAGCAGTTACCAGACAGGGGGAATCGATGAAAAACTGTTTTTT.

This chain links TRBV6-2 or TRBV6-3 with TRBJ1-1; D unclear. Looked up from germline, CDR1 is MNHEY and CDR2 is SVGEGT. V was pared by 3 bases and J by 6 bases, with 8 bases between. The CDR3 extends over 12 amino acids. Here the CDR3 DNA reads TGTGCCAGCAGTTATGACTCCTCTGAAGCTTTCTTT. Amino acids: CASSYDSSEAFF.

In regard to this clone: The DNA is omitted, as the CDR3 cannot be located on it reliably, and the CDR3 follows TCRdb's listing. V is TRBV6-6 and J is TRBJ2-7; the table gives TRBD1 as D, unverified against the DNA. The CDR3 numbers 15 amino acids, ends counted. Looked up from germline, CDR1 is MNHNY and CDR2 is SVGAGI (reference sequence). The CDR3 region is CASSRSGQGEWEQYF.

J is TRBJ2-1 and V is TRBV7-3; D may be TRBD1 (5 bases). Trimming pared 5 bases from V and 3 bases from J, leaving 8 bases between. The V gene's germline CDR1 is SGHTA and CDR2 FQGTGA. CDR3 length equals 13 residues. Here the CDR3 DNA reads TGTGCCAGCAGCCAAGGGGTCTACAATGAGCAGTTCTTC. This encodes CASSQGVYNEQFF.

The count of this clone is one. This rearrangement joins TRBV7-9 to TRBJ1-6, with D tentatively TRBD1 (6 bases). Trimming took off 5 bases at V and 8 bases at J, with 10 bases between the two ends. The V gene's germline CDR1 is SEHNR and CDR2 FQNEAQ (reference sequence). This CDR3 is built from 13 residues. The CDR3 nucleotides are TGTGCCAGCAGCCGCCGACAGGATTCACCCCTCCACTTT. This translates into CASSRRQDSPLHF.

The chain joins TRBV29-1 to TRBJ2-1, with D hard to call. The CDR3 runs 10 residues. The V gene's germline CDR1 is SQVTM and CDR2 ANQGSEA. V lost 4 bases to trimming and J lost 8 bases, with 6 bases between them. The CDR3 region has the DNA TGCAGCGTTGCCGGCGATGAGCAGTTCTTC. Its translation: CSVAGDEQFF.

The chain has TRBV19 and TRBJ1-4; no definite D call. V was clipped by 9 bases and J by 4 bases, with 12 bases between them. Germline loops: CDR1 LNHDA, CDR2 SQIVND (reference sequence). The CDR3 consists of 13 residues. The DNA for the CDR3 is TGTGCCAGCGCCAAACGATATAATGAAAAACTGTTTTTT. Translating it yields CASAKRYNEKLFF.

The rearrangement uses TRBV23-1 and TRBJ1-1; D is uncertain. TRBV23-1 is known as an ORF, though its function is uncertain. The V end was cut by 4 bases, the J end by 3 bases, with 21 bases between. The CDR3 has 17 amino acids. The CDR3, as DNA: TGCGCCAGCAGTCGCCTAGCCGTGAGGTCGAGTTACACTGAAGCTTTCTTT. This gives the protein CASSRLAVRSSYTEAFF.

The chain combines TRBV6-6 with TRBJ2-3; D might be TRBD2 (5 bases). Trimming stripped 8 bases from V and 0 bases from J, with 9 bases between. This CDR3 is built from 13 residues. Germline V CDR1 and CDR2: MNHNY, SVGAGI (reference sequence). The CDR3 DNA sequence: TGTGCCAGCGATCCGGGGAGCACAGATACGCAGTATTTT. It codes for CASDPGSTDTQYF.

The chain employs TRBV9 and TRBJ2-7; unclear D gene. The germline gives CDR1 SGDLS, CDR2 YYNGEE. The ends were cut back, 4 bases at V and 5 bases at J, with 16 bases in the middle. The CDR3 consists of 14 residues. The CDR3 DNA reads TGTGCCAGCAGCATTAATTTGGTTGGAGACGAGCAGTACTTC. The encoded protein is CASSINLVGDEQYF.